A selection of T cell receptor beta chains follows, all from one sample in a study of PD-L1 blockade in urothelial cancer. Some clones are missing from TCRdb's copy, which holds only in-frame ones; the method was immunoSEQ multiplex PCR. The profile covers 45,000 to 60,000 clones, with 88% appearing a single time and 2% to 2.5% taken by the ten largest. Sequences were derived from PBMCs, sampled around atezolizumab (anti-PD-L1) treatment. The receptors come from a man in his 60s with urothelial cancer. CDR3s include the opening cysteine and the closing phenylalanine or tryptophan. D genes are given only for firm matches. Clone size is stated in some rows and not others, as once, few, many or a class when expanded.

V gene	J gene	D gene	clone size	CDR3 DNA	CDR3 protein
TRBV9	TRBJ1-2	.	.	TGTGCCAGCAGCTCCCAGTATGGCTACACCTTC	CASSSQYGYTF
TRBV19	TRBJ2-2	TRBD2	.	TGTGCCAGTAGACGGACTAGCGGGAGTCCCGGGGAGCTGTTTTTT	CASRRTSGSPGELFF
TRBV7-8	TRBJ2-5	.	.	TGTGCCAGCAGCTACGAAACCCAGGAGACCCAGTACTTC	CASSYETQETQYF
TRBV28	TRBJ2-7	TRBD1	once	TGTGCCAGCAGTCGACAGGGGCCAAACTACGAGCAGTACTTC	CASSRQGPNYEQYF
TRBV12-5	TRBJ2-3	.	.	TGTGCTAGTGGTTTGGTTAGCGCCCCCCCCGATACGCAGTATTTT	CASGLVSAPPDTQYF
TRBV7-8	TRBJ2-7	.	.	TGTGCCAGCAGCTTAGATTGGGAGGGACACCACTACGAGCAGTACTTC	CASSLDWEGHHYEQYF
TRBV10-3	TRBJ2-3	.	.	TGTGCCATCAGTGATCTGTTTCAGGGAGGTAAAGATACGCAGTATTTT	CAISDLFQGGKDTQYF
TRBV11-3	TRBJ2-3	.	.	TGTGCCAGCAGCTTACTCGGGGTCACAGATACGCAGTATTTT	CASSLLGVTDTQYF
TRBV27	TRBJ2-2	.	.	TGTGCCAGCAACAAACAGGCGATGAACACCGGGGAGCTGTTTTTT	CASNKQAMNTGELFF
TRBV5-1	TRBJ2-2	.	.	TGCGCCAGCAGCCCCCCGCAGGTAGGGGCGAACACCGGGGAGCTGTTTTTT	CASSPPQVGANTGELFF
TRBV5-6	TRBJ2-4	TRBD1	.	TGTGCCAGCAGCTTCTCCGGGACAGGGGGCGGGAGAAACATTCAGTACTTC	CASSFSGTGGGRNIQYF
TRBV5-1	TRBJ2-5	.	.	TGCGCCAGCAGATCGGACTTTTTGGGGGAGACCCAGTACTTC	CASRSDFLGETQYF
TRBV7-2	TRBJ2-7	TRBD2	.	TGTGCCAGCAGCTTAGGGGCAGCGGGGGGCAGATACGAGCAGTACTTC	CASSLGAAGGRYEQYF